These T cell receptor beta chains were read from a single sample in a study of shared clonotypes between healthy human individuals. The repertoire was sequenced with immunoSEQ multiplex PCR; TCRdb's copy has only in-frame clones and lacks some. The sample shows more than 400,000 clones, approximately 82% of them seen only once. Material: PBMCs. These receptors all stem from a woman aged 40 to 55 in good health. Some clones in this sample may be carry-over from other donors' samples. Each CDR3 is given with its conserved first and last residue. Each record gives: CDR3 length, D gene, clone size, J gene, V gene, CDR3 protein, CDR3 DNA. The D gene is left open where the match is weak. Only part of the rows carry a size: once, few, many, or a class if the clone is expanded.

cdr3_length: 15; d_call: TRBD1; clone_size: .; j_call: TRBJ1-1; v_call: TRBV28; cdr3_aa: CASSFWGQINTEAFF; cdr3_nt: TGTGCCAGCAGTTTCTGGGGACAGATTAACACTGAAGCTTTCTTT
cdr3_length: 17; d_call: TRBD1; clone_size: few; j_call: TRBJ1-1; v_call: TRBV30; cdr3_aa: CAGRQTGGTQRNTEAFF; cdr3_nt: TGTGCCGGACGCCAGACAGGGGGAACGCAACGGAACACTGAAGCTTTCTTT
cdr3_length: 15; d_call: .; clone_size: .; j_call: TRBJ2-1; v_call: TRBV30; cdr3_aa: CAWSVPTGAYNEQFF; cdr3_nt: TGTGCCTGGAGTGTACCGACGGGGGCCTACAATGAGCAGTTCTTC
cdr3_length: 12; d_call: .; clone_size: few; j_call: TRBJ1-2; v_call: TRBV6-5; cdr3_aa: CASSEGIDGYTF; cdr3_nt: TGTGCCAGCAGTGAGGGTATCGATGGCTACACCTTC
cdr3_length: 11; d_call: .; clone_size: few; j_call: TRBJ1-2; v_call: TRBV6-6; cdr3_aa: CASSSQYGYTF; cdr3_nt: TGTGCCAGCAGTTCGCAGTATGGCTACACCTTC
cdr3_length: 13; d_call: .; clone_size: once; j_call: TRBJ2-1; v_call: TRBV5-1; cdr3_aa: CASSLDYSNEQFF; cdr3_nt: TGCGCCAGCAGCTTGGACTATTCCAATGAGCAGTTCTTC
cdr3_length: 15; d_call: .; clone_size: .; j_call: TRBJ1-4; v_call: TRBV28; cdr3_aa: CASNPSGRGEEKLFF; cdr3_nt: TGTGCCAGCAATCCCTCAGGCAGGGGAGAGGAAAAACTGTTTTTT
cdr3_length: 16; d_call: TRBD2; clone_size: .; j_call: TRBJ2-5; v_call: TRBV5-1; cdr3_aa: CASSFGLAGKQETQYF; cdr3_nt: TGCGCCAGCAGCTTTGGGCTAGCGGGTAAACAAGAGACCCAGTACTTC
cdr3_length: 13; d_call: .; clone_size: once; j_call: TRBJ1-5; v_call: TRBV2; cdr3_aa: CASSGRFDQPQHF; cdr3_nt: TGTGCCAGCAGCGGGCGCTTCGATCAGCCCCAGCATTTT
cdr3_length: 13; d_call: TRBD1; clone_size: .; j_call: TRBJ1-2; v_call: TRBV5-4; cdr3_aa: CASSVRQGSGYTF; cdr3_nt: TGTGCCAGCAGCGTCAGACAGGGATCGGGCTACACCTTC
cdr3_length: 14; d_call: .; clone_size: few; j_call: TRBJ2-7; v_call: TRBV18; cdr3_aa: CASSPTGISGEQYF; cdr3_nt: TGTGCCAGCTCACCCACAGGGATCAGTGGGGAGCAGTACTTC